This T cell receptor (beta chain) was recovered during a study of radiation and T cells in renal cell carcinoma. Treatment of the sample: treatment-naive control, cytoreductive nephrectomy. The patient's renal cell carcinoma had clear cell pathology. Control tumor donors were several females and around 11 males, median age about 50 years. This clone was counted once. The antigen remains undetermined. General study points: Compared with controls, irradiated tumors showed greater TCR clonality.

This table comes from immunoSEQ multiplex PCR, and its TCRdb copy is limited to in-frame clones, with some not included. The table lists around 15,000 clones, 58% of them singletons. The CDR3 sequence is 17 residues long. V shed 4 bases, J shed 0 bases, and the junction held 9 bases outside the gene matches. V and J are TRBV23-1 and TRBJ1-5, with 7 positions matching TRBD1. TRBV23-1 is an ORF for which the function is uncertain. The sample here was tumor tissue, taken from a patient whose treatment was nephrectomy without radiotherapy. The sequence came from a middle-aged man with renal cell carcinoma. CDR3 nucleotide sequence: TGCGCCAGCAGTCTCAGGGACAGTCTTTTTAGCAATCAGCCCCAGCATTTT. Translated: CASSLRDSLFSNQPQHF.